This TCR beta chain was identified in a study of cytomegalovirus exposure and HLA in healthy donors. PCR used 60 Vbeta primers and 13 Jbeta primers. Generated by immunoSEQ multiplex PCR, the TCRdb table keeps only in-frame clones and is missing some. The top ten clones hold approximately 3.1% of a sample with about 160,000 clones, roughly 78% of them seen once. The germline CDR1 and CDR2 sequences are KGHSH and LQKENI. V lost 4 bases, J lost 0 bases, and 14 bases stayed unmatched. CDR3 size: 19 residues. Findings and caveats of the study: Per a later analysis, HLA-associated TCR beta chains showed more clonal expansion than other, equally common TCR beta chains. Later work found that TCR association rates differed between HLA loci; DRB1 had the most and HLA-C the fewest.

With regard to this clone: The antigen remains unidentified.

The sequence was obtained from a woman aged 35 to 49 in good health and CMV-seronegative. This chain uses TRBV18 with TRBJ1-3; 8 nucleotides match TRBD1. The sample taken for sequencing was PBMCs. CDR3 sequence: CASSLLPRDRTLSGNTIYF. The CDR3, as DNA: TGTGCCAGCTCACTCCTCCCAAGGGACAGGACCCTCTCTGGAAACACCATATATTTT.